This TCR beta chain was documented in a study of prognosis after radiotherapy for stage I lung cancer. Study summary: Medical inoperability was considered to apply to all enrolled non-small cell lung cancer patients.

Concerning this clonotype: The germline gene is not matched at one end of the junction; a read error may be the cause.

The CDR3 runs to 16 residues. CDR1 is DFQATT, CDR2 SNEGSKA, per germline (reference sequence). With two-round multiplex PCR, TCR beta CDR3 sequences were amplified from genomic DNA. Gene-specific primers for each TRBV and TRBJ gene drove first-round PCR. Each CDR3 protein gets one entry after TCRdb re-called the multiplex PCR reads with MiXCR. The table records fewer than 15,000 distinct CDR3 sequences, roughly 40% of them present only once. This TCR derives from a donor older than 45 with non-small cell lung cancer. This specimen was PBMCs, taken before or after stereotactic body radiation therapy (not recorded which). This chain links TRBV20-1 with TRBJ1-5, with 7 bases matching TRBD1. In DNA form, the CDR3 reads TGCCGTGCTAGAGTAGGTGGAAGGGGGCCTTGGCGGCCCCAGCATTTT. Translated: CRARVGGRGPWRPQHF.